Below, 25 T cell receptor beta chains from the same sample are listed, as sequenced in a study of cytomegalovirus exposure and HLA in healthy donors. Primers for the PCR totalled 60 Vbeta and 13 Jbeta. The protocol was immunoSEQ multiplex PCR, while the TCRdb copy is restricted to in-frame clones and leaves out a portion. The sample records under 200,000 clones, 75% to 90% being singletons. The sequencing input was PBMCs. These receptors originate from a woman between 18 and 29 years old in good health and CMV-seronegative.

The chain recombines TRBV6-5 with TRBJ2-1, with 10 bases fitting TRBD1. V lost 0 bases and J lost 6; bases outside the gene matches: 2. The germline V gene has CDR1 MNHEY and CDR2 SVGAGI. The CDR3 has 15 amino acids. The CDR3 protein is CASSYSGTGANEQFF. CDR3 DNA: TGTGCCAGCAGTTACTCAGGGACAGGGGCCAATGAGCAGTTCTTC.

CDR3 loop: CASSPRLAQLENEQFF. The CDR3 DNA follows: TGTGCCAGCTCACCTCGACTAGCGCAACTGGAGAATGAGCAGTTCTTC. The J gene is TRBJ2-1, the V gene TRBV18, with 8 bases lining up with TRBD2. Trimming cost V 3 bases and J 7 bases; bases outside gene matches: 11. Germline V gene lookup returns CDR1 KGHSH and CDR2 LQKENI. The length of the CDR3 is 16 residues.

On this clone: Other DNA sequences in this sample translate to the same CDR3. CDR3 coding DNA: TGCAGCATATTAGCCTGGCAGATCCGCGAGCAGTTCTTC. Amino acid sequence: CSILAWQIREQFF. The chain joins TRBV29-1 to TRBJ2-1, with D uncertain. Germline V gene data show CDR1 as SQVTM and CDR2 as ANQGSEA. The V gene lost 8 bases and the J gene lost 10 bases, with 21 bases spanning the gap. The CDR3 is 13 amino acids.

The chain combines TRBV5-8 with TRBJ2-7, with a tentative D call TRBD2 (5 bases). V was cut by 2 bases and J by 2 bases, with 11 bases left in between. Germline values: CDR1 SGHTS, CDR2 YDEGEE. The CDR3 is 14 residues long. CDR3 region: CASSLVPGTYEQYF. The CDR3 coding sequence is TGTGCCAGCAGCTTAGTTCCCGGGACCTACGAGCAGTACTTC.

The chain recombines TRBV29-1 with TRBJ2-2; 8 nucleotides match TRBD1. CDR1 is SQVTM and CDR2 is ANQGSEA in the germline V gene. V trimming: 7 bases; J trimming: 0 bases; junction bases outside the gene matches: 10. The length of the CDR3 is 16 residues. The chain's CDR3 is CSARGAGGSNTGELFF. The CDR3 DNA reads TGCAGCGCTCGCGGGGCAGGGGGCTCGAACACCGGGGAGCTGTTTTTT.

The V and J genes are TRBV18 and TRBJ1-2; tentatively, D is TRBD1 (6 bases). Per the germline V gene, CDR1 is KGHSH and CDR2 is LQKENI. V dropped 2 bases and J dropped 0 bases, with 16 bases sitting between them. This CDR3 spans 17 amino acids. In nucleotides, the CDR3 is TGTGCCAGCTCACCAAGAGGACAGCTCAGGGCTAACTATGGCTACACCTTC. It specifies CASSPRGQLRANYGYTF. Filled out from reference TRBV18 and TRBJ1-2, the complete variable domain reads NAGVMQNPRHLVRRRGQEARLRCSPMKGHSHVYWYRQLPEEGLKFMVYLQKENIIDESGMPKERFSAEFPKEGPSILRIQQVVRGDSAAYFCASSPRGQLRANYGYTFGSGTRLTVV.

The chain combines TRBV5-1 with TRBJ2-5; a possible D gene is TRBD1 (6 bases). The CDR3 runs to 14 residues. Germline V gene lookup returns CDR1 SGHRS and CDR2 YFSETQ. V lost 5 bases to trimming and J lost 2 bases, with 13 bases between them. In nucleotides, the CDR3 is TGCGCCAGCAGACCCGGGACATCGCAAGAGACCCAGTACTTC. As protein: CASRPGTSQETQYF.

V is TRBV11-3 and J is TRBJ2-1; 8 nucleotides match TRBD1. CDR1 is SGHNT and CDR2 is YENEEA in the germline V gene. The CDR3 has 16 amino acids. The J segment lost 4 bases and the V segment lost 1 base, leaving 6 bases of the junction unmatched. CDR3 coding DNA: TGTGCCAGCAGCTTAGGGACAGGGAGGCAATACAATGAGCAGTTCTTC. This encodes CASSLGTGRQYNEQFF.

CDR3 residues: CASSLAGRSYGYTF. CDR3 sequence (DNA): TGTGCCAGCAGCTTAGCTGGGCGCTCTTATGGCTACACCTTC. The chain is built from TRBV7-8 and TRBJ1-2; no reliable D call. Trimming took 0 bases from V and 5 from J, leaving 10 bases between them. Germline lookup yields CDR1 SGHVS and CDR2 FQNEAQ. The CDR3 has 14 amino acids.

This sequence joins TRBV2 and TRBJ2-7; a possible D gene is TRBD1 (6 bases). CDR1 and CDR2 (germline): SNHLY, FYNNEI. V was pared by 3 bases and J by 2 bases, with 14 bases between. CDR3 size: 15 residues. Here the CDR3 DNA reads TGTGCCAGCAGTGATGAGCAGGGGACGGCCTACGAGCAGTACTTC. It translates to CASSDEQGTAYEQYF. Full variable domain (outside the CDR3, taken from reference TRBV2 and TRBJ2-7): EPEVTQTPSHQVTQMGQEVILRCVPISNHLYFYWYRQILGQKVEFLVSFYNNEISEKSEIFDDQFSVERPDGSNFTLKIRSTKLEDSAMYFCASSDEQGTAYEQYFGPGTRLTVT.

Concerning this clone: The sample holds other DNA sequences that translate to the same CDR3. J is TRBJ1-1 and V is TRBV28, with D unclear. The CDR3 covers 12 residues. V lost 4 bases and J lost 4, with 7 bases in between. CDR1 MDHEN and CDR2 SYDVKM come from the germline V gene. The CDR3 is CASSSGSTEAFF. The DNA of the CDR3 is TGTGCCAGCAGTTCCGGTTCCACTGAAGCTTTCTTT.

This chain links TRBV19 with TRBJ1-1; 7 bases line up with TRBD1. J was trimmed by 0 bases and V by 3 bases; bases with no gene match: 4. Per germline, CDR1 LNHDA and CDR2 SQIVND (reference sequence). This CDR3 region has 15 residues. The CDR3 protein is CASSMDRRMNTEAFF. As DNA, the CDR3 is TGTGCCAGTAGTATGGACAGGCGAATGAACACTGAAGCTTTCTTT. Based on the CDR3 plus reference TRBV19 and TRBJ1-1, the full variable domain is DGGITQSPKYLFRKEGQNVTLSCEQNLNHDAMYWYRQDPGQGLRLIYYSQIVNDFQKGDIAEGYSVSREKKESFPLTVTSAQKNPTAFYLCASSMDRRMNTEAFFGQGTRLTVV.

The chain employs TRBV6-4 and TRBJ2-1, with TRBD1 as a possible D gene (6 bases). Germline V lookup: CDR1 MRHNA, CDR2 SNTAGT. This CDR3 spans 13 amino acids. V shed 4 bases and J shed 6 bases, with 10 bases lying between them. The CDR3 coding sequence is TGTGCCAGCAGTGCAGGGGCTGCCAATGAGCAGTTCTTC. This translates into CASSAGAANEQFF.

CDR3 DNA: TGTGCCAGCAGCCTTACCGGGACAGGGGGGACTGAAGCTTTCTTT. The encoded protein is CASSLTGTGGTEAFF. The rearrangement joins TRBV28 to TRBJ1-1; 11 nucleotides match TRBD1. This CDR3 contains 15 residues. Germline V gives CDR1 MDHEN, CDR2 SYDVKM. The V and J ends lost 6 bases and 5 bases, in that order; junction bases with no gene match: 8.

J is TRBJ1-1 and V is TRBV5-1, with no clear D. This CDR3 is built from 15 residues. From germline, CDR1 is SGHRS and CDR2 YFSETQ. V shed 4 bases and J shed 4 bases, with 17 bases lying between them. CDR3 nucleotide sequence: TGCGCCAGCAGCCTACCCCCTGATCTTTCCACTGAAGCTTTCTTT. Protein product: CASSLPPDLSTEAFF.

The chain couples TRBV5-4 to TRBJ2-2, with D perhaps matching TRBD1 (5 bases). CDR3 length: 16 amino acids. Trimming cost V 2 bases and J 0 bases, with 11 bases left between them. Germline V CDR1 and CDR2: SGHNT, YYREEE (reference sequence). In DNA, the CDR3 is TGTGCCAGCAGCTTCCCGGACAACACGAACACCGGGGAGCTGTTTTTT. Amino acid sequence: CASSFPDNTNTGELFF.

This chain links TRBV29-1 with TRBJ1-1, with 7 positions matching TRBD1. This CDR3 has 13 amino acids. CDR1 is SQVTM, CDR2 ANQGSEA, per germline. The V and J ends lost 6 bases and 1 base, in that order; junction bases with no gene match: 5. The CDR3 reads CSVQGRGNTEAFF. In DNA form, the CDR3 reads TGCAGCGTACAGGGGCGCGGGAACACTGAAGCTTTCTTT.

V is TRBV19 and J is TRBJ2-7; D unclear. Per the germline V gene, CDR1 is LNHDA and CDR2 is SQIVND (reference sequence). The CDR3 is 15 residues long. V lost 0 bases to trimming and J lost 0 bases, with 9 bases between them. The CDR3 DNA is TGTGCCAGTAGTATAGATCTAAGTACCTCCTACGAGCAGTACTTC. It is translated as CASSIDLSTSYEQYF.

The J gene is TRBJ2-1, the V gene TRBV7-9, with D tentatively TRBD2 (6 bases). The CDR3 has 17 amino acids. V was shortened by 1 base and J by 4 bases, with 17 bases between the two germline ends. Per the germline V gene, CDR1 is SEHNR and CDR2 is FQNEAQ (reference sequence). In DNA, the CDR3 is TGTGCCAGCAGCTTAGTTCCGGGACTCGAGCGTTACAATGAGCAGTTCTTC. Its translation: CASSLVPGLERYNEQFF.

J is TRBJ1-2 and V is TRBV19; tentative D call: TRBD1 (5 bases). V was pared by 2 bases and J by 8 bases, with 9 bases between. CDR3 length: 12 amino acids. Germline V gene sequence: CDR1 LNHDA, CDR2 SQIVND (reference sequence). CDR3 bases: TGTGCCAGTAGTATACAGGGCTGGGGCTACACCTTC. It encodes CASSIQGWGYTF.

The J gene is TRBJ1-5, the V gene TRBV10-2; perhaps TRBD1 as D (5 bases). Germline values: CDR1 WSHSY, CDR2 SAAADI. CDR3 length: 13 residues. V lost 4 bases, J lost 5 bases, and 9 bases lay in between. The CDR3 loop reads CASSAQGDQPQHF. CDR3 nucleotide sequence: TGCGCCAGCAGTGCCCAGGGCGATCAGCCCCAGCATTTT.

This clone was seen a single time. CDR3 bases: TGTGCCAGTAGACAGGGGATCCAGCCCCAGCATTTT. Its protein is CASRQGIQPQHF. The chain combines TRBV19 with TRBJ1-5; 7 nucleotides match TRBD1. The CDR3 extends over 12 amino acids. Germline assignment: CDR1 LNHDA and CDR2 SQIVND (reference sequence). V lost 6 bases to trimming and J lost 7 bases; unmatched junction nucleotides: 3.

The chain carries TRBV2 and TRBJ2-7, with D perhaps TRBD1 (5 bases). Germline-derived CDR1 and CDR2 are SNHLY and FYNNEI. V was clipped by 7 bases and J by 2 bases, with 15 bases between them. The CDR3 has 14 amino acids. The CDR3 region has the DNA TGTGCCAGCATAAGAAGACAGATCCCCTACGAGCAGTACTTC. It yields the protein CASIRRQIPYEQYF.

This rearrangement joins TRBV11-2 to TRBJ2-1; TRBD2 matches 11 bases. Germline CDR1 and CDR2: SGHAT and FQNNGV. This CDR3 has 15 residues. V trimming: 0 bases; J trimming: 10 bases; junction bases outside the gene matches: 5. The CDR3: CASSLEGSGRGEQFF. CDR3 bases: TGTGCCAGCAGCTTAGAAGGTAGCGGGAGGGGGGAGCAGTTCTTC.

The chain links TRBV7-9 to TRBJ1-3; D uncertain. The ends were cut back, 5 bases at V and 0 bases at J, with 14 bases in the middle. Germline lookup yields CDR1 SEHNR and CDR2 FQNEAQ (reference sequence). There are 16 residues in the CDR3. The DNA of the CDR3 is TGTGCCAGCAGCGACGGCAGGCCACTCTCTGGAAACACCATATATTTT. It codes for CASSDGRPLSGNTIYF.